This TCR beta chain was profiled in a study of T cells after yellow fever vaccination. Study outcomes and limitations: The study found a weaker secondary response that peaked faster, day 5 versus 15. Relatively few clonotypes were ones that appeared in both CD4 and CD8 compartments. Subsequent booster samples again held most clones from primary vaccination (around 96% CD4, roughly 90% CD8).

The germline gives CDR1 DFQATT, CDR2 SNEGSKA (reference sequence). Trimming pared 2 bases from V and 9 bases from J, leaving 10 bases between. The CDR3 is made up of 11 amino acids. This clonotype turned up a few times. Its antigen is not identified. Template switching by 5'RACE produced TCR cDNA, adding a universal primer site and UMIs. TCRdb itself ran the 5' RACE reads through MiXCR, one entry per CDR3 protein. Here the sample spans roughly 140,000 distinct CDR3 sequences, 7.7% being singletons. This chain uses TRBV20-1 with TRBJ1-1; D unresolved. The sequence derives from a man aged 30-40 years who received the YFV17D yellow fever vaccine. This specimen consisted of CD4+ T cells sorted from PBMCs, obtained 5 days after the yellow fever booster vaccination. The CDR3 here is CSARKGEKAFF. DNA of the CDR3: TGCAGTGCTAGAAAGGGCGAGAAAGCTTTCTTT.